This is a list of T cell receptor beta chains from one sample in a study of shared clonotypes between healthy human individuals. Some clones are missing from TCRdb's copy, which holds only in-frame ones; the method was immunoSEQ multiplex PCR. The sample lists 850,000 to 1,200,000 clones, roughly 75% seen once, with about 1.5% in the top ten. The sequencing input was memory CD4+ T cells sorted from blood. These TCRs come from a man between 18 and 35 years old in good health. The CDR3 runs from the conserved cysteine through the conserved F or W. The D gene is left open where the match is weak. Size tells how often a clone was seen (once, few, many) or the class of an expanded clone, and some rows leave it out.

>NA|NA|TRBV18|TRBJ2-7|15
CASSPNPSYSYEQYF
TGTGCCAGCTCACCTAACCCATCTTACTCCTACGAGCAGTACTTC
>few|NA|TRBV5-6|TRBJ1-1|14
CASSPTGGGTEAFF
TGTGCCAGCAGCCCTACCGGGGGTGGAACTGAAGCTTTCTTT
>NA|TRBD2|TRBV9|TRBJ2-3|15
CASSPAGRALDTQYF
TGTGCCAGCAGCCCTGCCGGGAGGGCCTTAGATACGCAGTATTTT
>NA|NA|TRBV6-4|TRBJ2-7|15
CASSGGDRFPYEQYF
TGTGCCAGCAGTGGGGGGGACAGATTCCCCTACGAGCAGTACTTC
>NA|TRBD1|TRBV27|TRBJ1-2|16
CASSLYHGQGGYGYTF
TGTGCCAGCAGTTTATATCACGGACAGGGAGGCTATGGCTACACCTTC
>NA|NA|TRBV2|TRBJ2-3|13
CASILTRVDTQYF
TGTGCCAGCATACTTACGCGGGTAGATACGCAGTATTTT
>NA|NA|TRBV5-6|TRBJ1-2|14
CASSLLRGTYGYTF
TGTGCCAGCAGCTTGCTTCGGGGTACCTATGGCTACACCTTC
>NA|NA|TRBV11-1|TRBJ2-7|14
CASSLAASSYEQYF
TGTGCCAGCAGCTTAGCTGCGTCCTCCTACGAGCAGTACTTC
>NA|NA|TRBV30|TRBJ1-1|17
CAWSVRKGVNVDTEAFF
TGTGCCTGGAGTGTACGTAAAGGGGTAAATGTAGACACTGAAGCTTTCTTT
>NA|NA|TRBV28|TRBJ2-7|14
CASSQTGLSYEQYF
TGTGCCAGCAGTCAGACAGGTCTCTCCTACGAGCAGTACTTC
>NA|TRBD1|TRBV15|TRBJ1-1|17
CATSRDLRGQGNTEAFF
TGTGCCACCAGCAGAGATCTAAGGGGACAGGGCAACACTGAAGCTTTCTTT
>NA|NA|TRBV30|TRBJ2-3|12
CAWSGGTDTQYF
TGTGCCTGGAGTGGGGGAACAGATACGCAGTATTTT
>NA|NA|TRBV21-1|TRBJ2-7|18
CASQQRKSDGGPSYEQYF
TGTGCCAGCCAGCAAAGAAAAAGTGACGGGGGGCCCTCCTACGAGCAGTACTTC
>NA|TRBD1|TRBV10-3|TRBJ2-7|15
CAISDRDRPPHEQYF
TGTGCCATCAGTGACCGGGACAGGCCTCCCCACGAGCAGTACTTC
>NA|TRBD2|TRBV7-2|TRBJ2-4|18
CASSFRTSSIVSKNIQYF
TGTGCCAGCAGCTTTCGGACTAGCAGCATAGTTTCCAAAAACATTCAGTACTTC
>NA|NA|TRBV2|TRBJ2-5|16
CASSVERESVQETQYF
TGTGCCAGCAGTGTGGAGAGGGAATCGGTCCAAGAGACCCAGTACTTC
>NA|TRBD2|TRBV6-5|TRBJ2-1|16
CASSYSLAGGPPEQFF
TGTGCCAGCAGTTACTCACTAGCGGGGGGGCCCCCCGAGCAGTTCTTC
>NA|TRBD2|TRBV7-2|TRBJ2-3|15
CASSLSSGGWDTQYF
TGTGCCAGCAGCTTATCGAGCGGGGGGTGGGATACGCAGTATTTT
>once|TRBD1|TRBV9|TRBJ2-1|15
CASSLDRVRDNEQFF
TGTGCCAGCAGCTTGGACAGGGTAAGGGACAATGAGCAGTTCTTC
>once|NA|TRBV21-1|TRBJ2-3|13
CASSKITADTQYF
TGTGCCAGCAGCAAAATCACGGCAGATACGCAGTATTTT
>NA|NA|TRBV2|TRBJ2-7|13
CASSEYPGNEQYF
TGTGCCAGCAGTGAATATCCGGGGAACGAGCAGTACTTC
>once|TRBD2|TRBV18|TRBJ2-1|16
CASSPSLQAGTLGQFF
TGTGCCAGCTCACCAAGTTTGCAAGCGGGGACCCTGGGGCAGTTCTTC
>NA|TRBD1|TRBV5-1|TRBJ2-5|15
CASSQKDRGQETQYF
TGCGCCAGCAGTCAGAAGGACAGGGGGCAAGAGACCCAGTACTTC
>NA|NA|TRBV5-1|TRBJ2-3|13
CASSLDSPDTQYF
TGCGCCAGCAGCTTGGACTCGCCGGATACGCAGTATTTT
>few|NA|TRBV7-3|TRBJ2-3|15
CASSLSRGSTDTQYF
TGTGCCAGCAGCTTAAGTCGGGGGTCCACAGATACGCAGTATTTT
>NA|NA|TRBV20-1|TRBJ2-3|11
CSASLGDTQYF
TGCAGTGCTAGCCTCGGGGATACGCAGTATTTT
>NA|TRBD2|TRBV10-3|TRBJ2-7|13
CAISGTSRYEQYF
TGTGCCATCAGTGGGACTAGCAGGTACGAGCAGTACTTC
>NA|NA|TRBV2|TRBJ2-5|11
CASRGLETQYF
TGTGCCAGCAGAGGTCTCGAGACCCAGTACTTC
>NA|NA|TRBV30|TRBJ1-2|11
CAWKLVYGYTF
TGTGCCTGGAAATTGGTTTACGGCTACACCTTC
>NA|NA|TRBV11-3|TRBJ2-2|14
CASSPPAGTGELFF
TGTGCCAGCAGCCCTCCCGCAGGGACCGGGGAGCTGTTTTTT
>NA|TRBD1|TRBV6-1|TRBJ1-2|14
CASLVPGQGFGYTF
TGTGCCAGCCTAGTCCCGGGACAGGGGTTTGGCTACACCTTC
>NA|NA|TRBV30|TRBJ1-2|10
CAWRLAGYTF
TGTGCCTGGAGGTTGGCTGGCTACACCTTC
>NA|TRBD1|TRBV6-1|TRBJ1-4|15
CASSPTGQVNEKLFF
TGTGCCAGCAGCCCTACCGGACAGGTTAATGAAAAACTGTTTTTT
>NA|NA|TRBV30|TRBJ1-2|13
CAWSVGGGYGYTF
TGTGCCTGGAGTGTGGGTGGGGGGTATGGCTACACCTTC
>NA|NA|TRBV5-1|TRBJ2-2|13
CASKRAEDGELFF
TGCGCCAGCAAAAGGGCTGAGGACGGGGAGCTGTTTTTT
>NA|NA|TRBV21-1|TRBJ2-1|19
CASSKLGTSGDSFYNEQFF
TGTGCCAGCAGCAAATTAGGAACTAGCGGCGACTCGTTCTACAATGAGCAGTTCTTC
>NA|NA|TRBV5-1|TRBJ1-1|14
CASSFDGMNTEAFF
TGCGCCAGCAGCTTTGACGGCATGAACACTGAAGCTTTCTTT
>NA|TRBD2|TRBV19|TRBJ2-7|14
CASSLSGGAGEQYF
TGTGCCAGTAGCCTTTCCGGGGGGGCTGGAGAGCAGTACTTC
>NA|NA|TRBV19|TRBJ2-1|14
CASSMSRLNNEQFF
TGTGCCAGTAGTATGAGTCGGCTCAACAATGAGCAGTTCTTC